The subject of this entry is one T cell receptor beta chain. The entry originates in a study of blood T cell repertoires in COVID-19. Study-wide background: Specimens from acute and convalescent COVID-19 originated in the United States, Italy and Spain. The analysed material was cDNA or gDNA that came from T cells, B-cell-depleted T cells, or PBMCs.

The V end was cut by 2 bases, the J end by 5 bases, with 12 bases between. The CDR3 has 14 amino acids. From germline, CDR1 is MDHEN and CDR2 SYDVKM. As processed by the authors: Amplification with reference gene primers provided the estimates of nucleated cell counts. Repertoires were generated with immunoSEQ multiplex PCR, while TCRdb's copy carries only in-frame clones and drops some. The V and J calls and clone size come from that table; D and trimming were worked out from the DNA. Altogether roughly 140,000 clones are present, approximately 84% being singletons, with the ten largest covering roughly 2.3%.

Material for sequencing was peripheral blood. The chain recombines TRBV28 with TRBJ1-2; D uncertain. This receptor was identified in a man between 65 and 85 years old with acute or convalescent COVID-19. In DNA form, the CDR3 reads TGTGCCAGCAGTTTAGGGCGGGTAGGGTATGGCTACACCTTC. Amino acids: CASSLGRVGYGYTF.